This T cell receptor beta chain was documented in a study of T cells after yellow fever vaccination. Findings and limits, study-wide: The secondary response peaked faster, at day 5 versus 15, but was weaker. Clonotypes shared by both compartments, CD4 and CD8, made up a small share. Once the booster was given, most primary-vaccination clones reappeared, at approximately 97% for CD4 and roughly 90% for CD8.

By 5'RACE template switching, TCR cDNA was produced, with a universal primer site and UMIs added in the process. TCRdb analysed the 5' RACE reads with MiXCR anew, one entry per CDR3 protein. The repertoire holds about 150,000 distinct CDR3 sequences, with just over 6.5% as singletons. In this sample, this clonotype turned up many times. Its antigen is unknown. V was cut by 2 bases and J by 5 bases, with 4 bases left in between. This CDR3 has 11 amino acids. Germline assignment: CDR1 DFQATT and CDR2 SNEGSKA (reference sequence). The sequence derives from a man between 25 and 39 years old who received the YFV17D yellow fever vaccine. The chain links TRBV20-1 to TRBJ2-1; D remains ambiguous. This material consisted of CD4+ T cells sorted from PBMCs, taken 10 days after the yellow fever booster vaccination. CDR3 region: CSARSDNEQFF. Written as DNA, the CDR3 is TGCAGTGCTAGATCGGACAATGAGCAGTTCTTC.